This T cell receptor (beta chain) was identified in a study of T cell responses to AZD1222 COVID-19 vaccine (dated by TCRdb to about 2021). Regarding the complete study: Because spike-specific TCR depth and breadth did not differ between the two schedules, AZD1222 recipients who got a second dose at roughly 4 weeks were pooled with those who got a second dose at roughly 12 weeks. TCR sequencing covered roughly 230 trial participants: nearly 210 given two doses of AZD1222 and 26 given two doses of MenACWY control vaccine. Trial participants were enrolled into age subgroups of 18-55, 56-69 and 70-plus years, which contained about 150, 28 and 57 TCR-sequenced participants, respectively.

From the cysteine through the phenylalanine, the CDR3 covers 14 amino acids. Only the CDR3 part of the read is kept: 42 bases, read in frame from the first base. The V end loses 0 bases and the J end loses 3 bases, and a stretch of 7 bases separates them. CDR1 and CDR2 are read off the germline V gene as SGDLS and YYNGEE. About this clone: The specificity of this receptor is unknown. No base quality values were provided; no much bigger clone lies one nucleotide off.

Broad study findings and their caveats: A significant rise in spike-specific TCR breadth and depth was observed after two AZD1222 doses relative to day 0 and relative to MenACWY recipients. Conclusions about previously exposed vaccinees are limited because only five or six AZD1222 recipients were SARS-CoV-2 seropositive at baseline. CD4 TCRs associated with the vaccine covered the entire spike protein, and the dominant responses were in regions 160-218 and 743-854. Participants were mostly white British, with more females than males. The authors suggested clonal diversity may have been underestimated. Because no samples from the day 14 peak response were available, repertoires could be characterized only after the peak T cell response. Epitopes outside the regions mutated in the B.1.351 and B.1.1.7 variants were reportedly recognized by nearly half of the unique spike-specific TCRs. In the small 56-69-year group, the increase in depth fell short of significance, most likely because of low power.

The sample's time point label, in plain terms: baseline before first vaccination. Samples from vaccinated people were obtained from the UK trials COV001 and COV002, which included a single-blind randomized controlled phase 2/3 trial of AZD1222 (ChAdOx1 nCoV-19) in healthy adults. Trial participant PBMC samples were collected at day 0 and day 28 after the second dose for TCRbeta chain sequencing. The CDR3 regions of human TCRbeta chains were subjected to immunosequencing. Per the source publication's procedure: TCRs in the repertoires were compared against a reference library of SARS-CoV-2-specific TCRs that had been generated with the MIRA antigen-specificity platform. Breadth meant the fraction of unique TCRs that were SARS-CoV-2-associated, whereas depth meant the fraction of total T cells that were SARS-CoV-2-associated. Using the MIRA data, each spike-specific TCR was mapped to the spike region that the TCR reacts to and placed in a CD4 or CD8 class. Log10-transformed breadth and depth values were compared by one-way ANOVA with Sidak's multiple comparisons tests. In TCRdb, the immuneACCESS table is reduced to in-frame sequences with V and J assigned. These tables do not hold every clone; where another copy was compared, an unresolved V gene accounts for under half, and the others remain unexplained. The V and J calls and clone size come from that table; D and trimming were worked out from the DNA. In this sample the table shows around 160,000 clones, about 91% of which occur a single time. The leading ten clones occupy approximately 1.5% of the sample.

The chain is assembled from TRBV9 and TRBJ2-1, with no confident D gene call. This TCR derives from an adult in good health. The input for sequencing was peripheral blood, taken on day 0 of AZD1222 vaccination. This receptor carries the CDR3 CASSVGRLYNEQFF. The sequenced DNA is TGTGCCAGCAGCGTAGGACGGCTCTACAATGAGCAGTTCTTC.